The rows below give T cell receptor beta chains drawn from one sample of a study of T cells in Graves' hyperthyroidism and ophthalmopathy. From the multiplex PCR reads, TCRdb called clonotypes with MiXCR, one entry per CDR3 protein. The data hold about 480,000 distinct CDR3 sequences, with 24% observed a single time. Material: blood. These TCRs come from a woman in her 30s with Graves' ophthalmopathy. Each CDR3 is given with its conserved first and last residue. D genes are given only for firm matches. Clone size is not always given. Where it is, it says once, few, many or a class for expanded clones.

j_call | v_call | d_call | clone_size | cdr3_length | cdr3_nt | cdr3_aa
TRBJ2-2 | TRBV20-1 | - | many | 15 | TGCAGTGCTAGAGATTTTGCGGCTAACACCGGGGAGCTGTTTTTT | CSARDFAANTGELFF
TRBJ2-7 | TRBV4-2 | - | many | 14 | TGTGCCAGCAGCCAATTCCCGGACTCCTACGAGCAGTACTTC | CASSQFPDSYEQYF
TRBJ1-2 | TRBV12-3/TRBV12-4 | TRBD1 | - | 15 | TGTGCCAGCAGCAAAGGGGGACAGGGACGGGTTGGCTACACCTTC | CASSKGGQGRVGYTF
TRBJ2-7 | TRBV6-5 | - | - | 15 | TGTGCCAGCAGTTACTCACAGACAGGCACCTACGAGCAGTACTTC | CASSYSQTGTYEQYF
TRBJ2-5 | TRBV4-1 | TRBD2 | - | 12 | TGCGCCAGCAGCCAAGGGGGGGGGACCCAGTACTTC | CASSQGGGTQYF
TRBJ2-4 | TRBV9 | - | many | 14 | TGTGCCAGCAGCGTACCGGGGTCCAAAAACATTAAGTACTTC | CASSVPGSKNIKYF
TRBJ2-4 | TRBV6-1 | - | - | 14 | TGTGCCAGCAGGGGCCAGTTAGCCAAAAACATTCAGTACTTC | CASRGQLAKNIQYF
TRBJ1-1 | TRBV4-1 | - | many | 13 | TGCGCCAGCAGCCAAGATTACGCCGGGGTAGCTTTCTTT | CASSQDYAGVAFF
TRBJ1-2 | TRBV19 | - | many | 13 | TGTGCCAGCACCCCCCGGGGATTTGATGGCTACACCTTC | CASTPRGFDGYTF
TRBJ2-7 | TRBV5-1 | TRBD1 | few | 14 | TGCGCCAGCACTCTCCAGGACAGGGGCTACGAGCAGTACTTC | CASTLQDRGYEQYF
TRBJ2-7 | TRBV7-4 | - | - | 14 | TGTGCCAGCAGCTTATCAAGCCAGTTCAACGAGCAGTACTTC | CASSLSSQFNEQYF
TRBJ2-7 | TRBV5-6 | - | - | 15 | TGTGCCAGCAGCTTGGTTGGTCTAGAAGGCTACGAGCAGTACTTC | CASSLVGLEGYEQYF
TRBJ1-1 | TRBV18 | - | many | 13 | TGTGCCAGCTCACCACGCAGGGAGGGTGAAGCTTTCTTT | CASSPRREGEAFF
TRBJ1-1 | TRBV30 | TRBD1 | many | 14 | TGTGCCTGGAGTCCTGGGACAGCGATTATAGAAGCTTTCTTT | CAWSPGTAIIEAFF
TRBJ1-2 | TRBV3-1 | TRBD1 | - | 15 | TGTGCCAGCAGCCGCGTACAGGGGTTGAACTATGGCTACACCTTC | CASSRVQGLNYGYTF
TRBJ1-1 | TRBV5-1 | - | - | 14 | TGCGCCAGCAGCTTGGCCGTGGGTCACACTGAAGCTTTCTTT | CASSLAVGHTEAFF
TRBJ2-7 | TRBV10-3 | - | - | 14 | TGTGCCATCAAACCGGAGGGCATCCCTTACGAGCAGTACTTC | CAIKPEGIPYEQYF
TRBJ2-5 | TRBV3-1 | TRBD2 | - | 14 | TGTGCCAGCAGCCTTCGGACTAGTGGGAAGACCCAGTACTTC | CASSLRTSGKTQYF
TRBJ2-5 | TRBV15 | - | many | 15 | TGTGCCACCAGCATCCCCGGGGGCCACCAAGAGACCCAGTACTTC | CATSIPGGHQETQYF
TRBJ2-7 | TRBV20-1 | TRBD2 | - | 14 | TGCAGTGCTATGGGACTAGCGGTCGTCTACGAGCAGTACTTC | CSAMGLAVVYEQYF
TRBJ1-1 | TRBV6-1 | - | - | 14 | TGTGCCAGCAGGATGTGGCAGGGCGGAACTGAAGCTTTCTTT | CASRMWQGGTEAFF
TRBJ2-7 | TRBV28 | - | - | 13 | TGTGCCAGCGAGGACTCCTTCTCCTACGAGCAGTACTTC | CASEDSFSYEQYF
TRBJ2-7 | TRBV20-1 | - | many | 15 | TGCAGTGCTAGAGGGGACCTAACTCTGCTCTACGAGCAGTACTTC | CSARGDLTLLYEQYF
TRBJ1-1 | TRBV15 | - | once | 13 | TGTGCCACCAGCGGGGGCAGGAACACTGAAGCTTTCTTT | CATSGGRNTEAFF
TRBJ2-2 | TRBV11-2 | - | once | 16 | TGTGCCAGCAGCTTAAGGGGGGCTATGATCACCGGGGAGCTGTTTTTT | CASSLRGAMITGELFF
TRBJ2-7 | TRBV6-5 | TRBD2 | many | 16 | TGTGCCAGCAGTCGTCGGACTGGCGGGGGGTCCTACGAGCAGTACTTC | CASSRRTGGGSYEQYF
TRBJ2-5 | TRBV12-3/TRBV12-4 | - | many | 14 | TGTGCCAGCAATAGGTTTGGGGGAGGAGAGACCCAGTACTTC | CASNRFGGGETQYF
TRBJ1-3 | TRBV5-1 | - | few | 15 | TGCGCCAGCAGCTCAAAAACAGGCGGTGGAAACACCATATATTTT | CASSSKTGGGNTIYF
TRBJ1-3 | TRBV28 | - | - | 17 | TGTGCCAGCAGTCCCCCGGTGAACCGGGACCAGAGAAACACCATATATTTT | CASSPPVNRDQRNTIYF
TRBJ1-6 | TRBV30 | - | - | 14 | TGTGCCTGGAGAACAACCAGCGAGTTTTCACCCCTCCACTTT | CAWRTTSEFSPLHF
TRBJ1-2 | TRBV6-1 | - | many | 13 | TGTGCCAGCAGTGAGCGGGGGGCGCGTGGCTACACCTTC | CASSERGARGYTF
TRBJ1-1 | TRBV6-1 | - | many | 16 | TGTGCCAGCAGCGGAGGGGGGATTTGGATGAACACTGAAGCTTTCTTT | CASSGGGIWMNTEAFF